This T cell receptor (beta chain) comes out of a study of chemoradiotherapy in HPV16-positive cancers. Generated by immunoSEQ multiplex PCR, the TCRdb table keeps only in-frame clones and is missing some. The sample has more than 850 clones, roughly 83% seen once. The CDR3 runs to 14 residues. After removal of 7 bases from V and 2 bases from J, the junction contained 6 bases not matched to a gene. The germline V gene encodes CDR1 SGHRS and CDR2 YFSETQ. This clone was counted only a few times. The sequence was collected from a human donor with HPV-associated anogenital cancer. The sample here was tumor tissue, taken from a patient who underwent chemoradiotherapy. The chain recombines TRBV5-1 with TRBJ1-5, with 7 bases fitting TRBD1. The CDR3 DNA reads as TGCGCCAGCTCGAGACAGGGCGGCAATCAGCCCCAGCATTTT. This gives the protein CASSRQGGNQPQHF.